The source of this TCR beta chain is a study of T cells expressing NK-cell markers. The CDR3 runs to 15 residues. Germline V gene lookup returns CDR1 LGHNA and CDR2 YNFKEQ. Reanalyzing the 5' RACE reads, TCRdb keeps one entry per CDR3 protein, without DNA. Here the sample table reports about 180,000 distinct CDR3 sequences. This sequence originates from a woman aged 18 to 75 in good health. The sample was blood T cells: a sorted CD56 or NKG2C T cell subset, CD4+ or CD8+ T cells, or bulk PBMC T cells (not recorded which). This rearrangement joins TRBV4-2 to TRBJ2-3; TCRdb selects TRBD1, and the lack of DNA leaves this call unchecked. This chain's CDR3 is CASSQPGDTVGTQYF.